These 7 T cell receptor beta chains share one sample of origin, sequenced in a study of blood T cell repertoires in COVID-19 (dated by TCRdb to about 2020). Library preparation was by the immunoSEQ multiplex PCR assay. The table was pulled from immuneACCESS by TCRdb, which kept in-frame rearrangements only. Such tables lose some clones; where checked, under half of the loss comes from unresolved V genes, and the rest has no known cause. The sample has 250,000 to 300,000 clones on record, roughly 85% of them singletons. The ten largest clonotypes hold 5% of the sample. Sequencing used PBMCs or T cells enriched from blood (not recorded which). The receptors stem from a man between 40 and 49 years old who had been exposed to COVID-19.

This clone was observed a single time. Here the CDR3 reads CSVGQGVQPQHF. The CDR3 region has the DNA TGCAGCGTTGGGCAGGGGGTACAGCCCCAGCATTTT. V gene TRBV29-1 combines with J gene TRBJ1-5, with 7 positions matching TRBD1. In germline, CDR1 is SQVTM, CDR2 ANQGSEA. The V gene end was trimmed by 4 bases and the J gene end by 7 bases; junction bases not matched to a gene: 4. The CDR3 contains 12 residues.

The chain uses TRBV10-2 and TRBJ2-6; a weak D match, TRBD2 (5 bases). The CDR3 has 17 residues. The germline gives CDR1 WSHSY, CDR2 SAAADI. Deletions cut 4 bases from V and 0 bases from J, with 13 bases between. This chain's CDR3 is CASSGEAVLSGANVLTF. The CDR3 DNA follows: TGCGCCAGCAGTGGCGAAGCGGTTCTCTCTGGGGCCAACGTCCTGACTTTC.

The chain employs TRBV19 and TRBJ2-1; possibly TRBD1 for D (6 bases). Looked up from germline, CDR1 is LNHDA and CDR2 is SQIVND (reference sequence). The CDR3 totals 12 residues. Trimming stripped 8 bases from V and 9 bases from J, with 14 bases between. This chain's CDR3 is CASETRGSEQFF. CDR3 coding DNA: TGTGCCAGTGAAACCAGGGGCAGTGAGCAGTTCTTC.

This chain uses TRBV18 with TRBJ1-1, with D unresolved. CDR1 and CDR2 (germline): KGHSH, LQKENI. V dropped 2 bases and J dropped 0 bases, with 7 bases sitting between them. The CDR3 has 14 residues. The CDR3 spells CASSPGAVNTEAFF. The CDR3 DNA reads as TGTGCCAGCTCACCAGGAGCCGTGAACACTGAAGCTTTCTTT.

Of note for this clone: Other DNA sequences in this sample translate to the same CDR3. The rearrangement uses TRBV5-1 and TRBJ2-5, with TRBD2 identical over 8 bases. V lost 4 bases, J lost 4 bases, and 6 bases stayed unmatched. The CDR3 consists of 14 residues. Germline loops: CDR1 SGHRS, CDR2 YFSETQ. In DNA form, the CDR3 reads TGCGCCAGCAGCCCCGGACTAGCTGGAGAGACCCAGTACTTC. It codes for CASSPGLAGETQYF.

This sequence joins TRBV23-1 and TRBJ2-7, with 8 bases aligning to TRBD1. TRBV23-1 carries the ORF label, with uncertain function. Losses at the gene ends were 6 bases for V and 4 bases for J; bases not matched to a gene: 11. This CDR3 is built from 15 residues. In nucleotides, the CDR3 is TGCGCCAGCAGCCGTCGGGACAGGCAAGGGTACGAGCAGTACTTC. Its protein is CASSRRDRQGYEQYF.

V usage is TRBV9 and J usage is TRBJ2-3; 9 bases align to TRBD1. Germline values: CDR1 SGDLS, CDR2 YYNGEE. The J segment lost 6 bases and the V segment lost 3 bases, leaving 5 bases of the junction unmatched. The CDR3 contains 14 residues. The CDR3 region is CASSAWTGDDTQYF. CDR3 coding DNA: TGTGCCAGCAGCGCCTGGACAGGGGATGATACGCAGTATTTT.